The clone carrying this T cell receptor beta chain was found many times. Its cognate antigen is unknown. The data derive from a study of T cell repertoires in cytomegalovirus infection. Background on the study: Signatures in public TCR beta sequences pointed to both CMV infection and matching HLA type. General study points: Cumulative frequency of public TCR beta families picked out carriers of CMV plus the relevant HLA. Dominating the ex vivo response were HLA-C-restricted CMV-specific TCR beta clonotypes.

The CDR3 covers 14 residues. Trimming at V came to 5 bases and at J to 1 base, leaving 1 base not matched to a gene. Germline assignment: CDR1 SGHAT and CDR2 FQNNGV. One entry per CDR3 protein results from TCRdb running MiXCR on the reads. The sample includes approximately 500,000 distinct CDR3 sequences, approximately 15% of them seen just once. Sequencing was carried out using CD8+ T cells from PBMCs. This sequence originates from a human donor in good health (CMV status not recorded). Some clones in this sample may be carry-over from other donors' samples. The V and J genes are TRBV11-2 and TRBJ2-3, with 9 bases lining up with TRBD2. This CDR3 is CASSRTSGTDTQYF. In DNA, the CDR3 is TGTGCCAGCAGCCGGACTAGCGGCACAGATACGCAGTATTTT.